These 2 T cell receptor beta chains were all obtained from the same sample, sequenced in a study of Ad26.COV2.S vaccination and SARS-CoV-2 variants. Here immunoSEQ multiplex PCR was the method, and the copy in TCRdb shows in-frame clones only, minus some. The table shows roughly 320,000 clones, with about 86% occurring only once. Noted treatment: around 19 received Ad26.COV2.S at low or high dose, single or two shots; roughly 5 received placebo; per-sample allocation not given. Collection of samples fell on day 63 after the first vaccine or placebo injection. This specimen consisted of peripheral blood, obtained in a trial of Ad26.COV2.S vaccine versus placebo. The source of these receptors is a person between 18 and 65 years old who received the Ad26.COV2.S COVID-19 vaccine or a placebo.

This rearrangement joins TRBV6-2 or TRBV6-3 to TRBJ2-7; tentative D call: TRBD1 (5 bases). The length of the CDR3 is 14 residues. V lost 2 bases and J lost 2, with 10 bases in between. Germline values: CDR1 MNHEY, CDR2 SVGEGT. In DNA, the CDR3 is TGTGCCAGCAGTTACAGGGGTGGACCCTACGAGCAGTACTTC. Protein: CASSYRGGPYEQYF.

V gene TRBV9 combines with J gene TRBJ2-1; 14 bases line up with TRBD2. Germline V gives CDR1 SGDLS, CDR2 YYNGEE. This CDR3 spans 15 amino acids. Trimming removed 3 bases from V and 6 bases from J; junction bases left unmatched: 2. The DNA for the CDR3 is TGTGCCAGCAGCGCGACTAGCGGGGGGGCCAATGAGCAGTTCTTC. Encoded protein: CASSATSGGANEQFF.